Below are 11 T cell receptor beta chains sequenced from a single sample in a study of cytomegalovirus exposure and HLA in healthy donors. The method was immunoSEQ multiplex PCR; TCRdb's version includes in-frame clones alone and lacks a portion of them. The sample carries approximately 300,000 clones, just over 85% recorded once. The sample was PBMCs. These receptors were taken from a woman between 18 and 29 years old in good health and CMV-seronegative.

This chain uses TRBV27 with TRBJ2-2; TRBD1 might be the D (5 bases). The CDR3 loop spans 13 amino acids. CDR1 is MNHEY and CDR2 is SMNVEV in the germline V gene (reference sequence). V was pared by 4 bases and J by 7 bases, with 10 bases between. The CDR3 reads CASSSQAYGELFF. The CDR3 DNA reads TGTGCCAGCAGTTCACAGGCGTACGGGGAGCTGTTTTTT.

In its sample, this clone was seen once. This rearrangement joins TRBV9 to TRBJ1-3; TRBD1 might be the D (5 bases). V lost 4 bases and J 1 base, leaving 15 bases between the germline ends. CDR1 and CDR2 from the germline V gene are SGDLS and YYNGEE. The CDR3 is made up of 16 amino acids. The DNA for the CDR3 is TGTGCCAGCAGCCACCCCGGGGGGTCGTCTGGAAACACCATATATTTT. It translates to CASSHPGGSSGNTIYF.

This clone was observed a handful of times. The chain combines TRBV7-9 with TRBJ1-1, with 8 bases matching TRBD1. The V segment lost 1 base and the J segment 7 bases; nucleotides outside the gene matches: 5. From germline, CDR1 is SEHNR and CDR2 FQNEAQ (reference sequence). The CDR3 loop spans 14 amino acids. The CDR3 region has the DNA TGTGCCAGCAGCTTAGGCGGACAGGGAGATGAAGCTTTCTTT. Translation gives CASSLGGQGDEAFF.

The gene calls are TRBV5-1 and TRBJ1-4; D not certain. V gave up 0 bases and J gave up 7 bases, with 13 bases separating them. This CDR3 spans 15 amino acids. Germline V gives CDR1 SGHRS, CDR2 YFSETQ. The CDR3 sequence is CASSLGGQEGEKLFF. CDR3 DNA: TGCGCCAGCAGCTTGGGAGGCCAGGAGGGTGAAAAACTGTTTTTT.

This clone was picked up one time. The chain carries TRBV9 and TRBJ2-7; 9 bases map to TRBD1. CDR1 and CDR2 from the germline V gene are SGDLS and YYNGEE. The V gene end was trimmed by 1 base and the J gene end by 6 bases; junction bases not matched to a gene: 5. CDR3 size: 14 residues. CDR3 in amino acids: CASSVLDRGGEQYF. CDR3 DNA sequence: TGTGCCAGCAGCGTACTGGACAGGGGAGGCGAGCAGTACTTC. Full variable domain (outside the CDR3, taken from reference TRBV9 and TRBJ2-7): DSGVTQTPKHLITATGQRVTLRCSPRSGDLSVYWYQQSLDQGLQFLIQYYNGEERAKGNILERFSAQQFPDLHSELNLSSLELGDSALYFCASSVLDRGGEQYFGPGTRLTVT.

This chain joins TRBV6-5 and TRBJ2-4, with TRBD1 identical over 10 bases. The CDR3 has 15 residues. In germline, CDR1 is MNHEY, CDR2 SVGAGI. V dropped 0 bases and J dropped 8; count of bases not matched to a gene: 4. The CDR3 protein is CASSYSTGGAYIQYF. The CDR3 DNA reads as TGTGCCAGCAGTTACTCGACAGGGGGCGCTTACATTCAGTACTTC.

The V and J genes are TRBV29-1 and TRBJ2-5; 10 bases line up with TRBD1. CDR1 and CDR2 from the germline V gene are SQVTM and ANQGSEA. With V trimmed by 6 bases and J by 5 bases, 15 bases remained unmatched. CDR3 size: 16 residues. The CDR3 nucleotides read TGCAGCGTCTCCGTTGAGGGACAGGGGTTAGGGGAGACCCAGTACTTC. Translated: CSVSVEGQGLGETQYF.

J is TRBJ1-2 and V is TRBV18, with a possible D match to TRBD1 (5 bases). Trimming cost V 2 bases and J 6 bases, with 16 bases left between them. Germline V CDR1 and CDR2: KGHSH, LQKENI. This CDR3 region has 15 residues. CDR3 bases: TGTGCCAGCTCACCAGTTCAGCAGGGTTCGGATGGCTACACCTTC. Translating it yields CASSPVQQGSDGYTF.

The V and J genes are TRBV5-4 and TRBJ1-3, with 7 positions matching TRBD1. The ends lost 0 bases at V and 4 bases at J; junction bases unmatched: 4. This CDR3 spans 15 amino acids. From germline, CDR1 is SGHNT and CDR2 YYREEE (reference sequence). DNA for the CDR3: TGTGCCAGCAGCTTGGAAACAGGGGTGGGAAACACCATATATTTT. Translating gives CASSLETGVGNTIYF. Complete variable domain (other parts from reference TRBV5-4 and TRBJ1-3): ETGVTQSPTHLIKTRGQQVTLRCSSQSGHNTVSWYQQALGQGPQFIFQYYREEENGRGNFPPRFSGLQFPNYSSELNVNALELDDSALYLCASSLETGVGNTIYFGEGSWLTVV.

The chain links TRBV2 to TRBJ1-2; D ambiguous. The CDR3 extends over 13 amino acids. With 8 bases removed from V and 9 bases from J, the gap between germline ends came to 19 bases. Germline V gene sequence: CDR1 SNHLY, CDR2 FYNNEI. The CDR3 protein is CASCEPPTICYTF. CDR3 bases: TGTGCCAGCTGCGAGCCCCCTACTATTTGCTACACCTTC. Full variable domain (outside the CDR3, taken from reference TRBV2 and TRBJ1-2): EPEVTQTPSHQVTQMGQEVILRCVPISNHLYFYWYRQILGQKVEFLVSFYNNEISEKSEIFDDQFSVERPDGSNFTLKIRSTKLEDSAMYFCASCEPPTICYTFGSGTRLTVV.

The CDR3 sequence is CASSLSKGTPYEQYF. CDR3 coding DNA: TGTGCCAGCAGTTTAAGCAAAGGGACTCCCTACGAGCAGTACTTC. The J gene is TRBJ2-7, the V gene TRBV27; weak D call: TRBD2 (6 bases). This CDR3 is 15 amino acids long. V was trimmed by 2 bases and J by 2 bases, leaving 13 bases between them. Germline V CDR1 and CDR2: MNHEY, SMNVEV (reference sequence).